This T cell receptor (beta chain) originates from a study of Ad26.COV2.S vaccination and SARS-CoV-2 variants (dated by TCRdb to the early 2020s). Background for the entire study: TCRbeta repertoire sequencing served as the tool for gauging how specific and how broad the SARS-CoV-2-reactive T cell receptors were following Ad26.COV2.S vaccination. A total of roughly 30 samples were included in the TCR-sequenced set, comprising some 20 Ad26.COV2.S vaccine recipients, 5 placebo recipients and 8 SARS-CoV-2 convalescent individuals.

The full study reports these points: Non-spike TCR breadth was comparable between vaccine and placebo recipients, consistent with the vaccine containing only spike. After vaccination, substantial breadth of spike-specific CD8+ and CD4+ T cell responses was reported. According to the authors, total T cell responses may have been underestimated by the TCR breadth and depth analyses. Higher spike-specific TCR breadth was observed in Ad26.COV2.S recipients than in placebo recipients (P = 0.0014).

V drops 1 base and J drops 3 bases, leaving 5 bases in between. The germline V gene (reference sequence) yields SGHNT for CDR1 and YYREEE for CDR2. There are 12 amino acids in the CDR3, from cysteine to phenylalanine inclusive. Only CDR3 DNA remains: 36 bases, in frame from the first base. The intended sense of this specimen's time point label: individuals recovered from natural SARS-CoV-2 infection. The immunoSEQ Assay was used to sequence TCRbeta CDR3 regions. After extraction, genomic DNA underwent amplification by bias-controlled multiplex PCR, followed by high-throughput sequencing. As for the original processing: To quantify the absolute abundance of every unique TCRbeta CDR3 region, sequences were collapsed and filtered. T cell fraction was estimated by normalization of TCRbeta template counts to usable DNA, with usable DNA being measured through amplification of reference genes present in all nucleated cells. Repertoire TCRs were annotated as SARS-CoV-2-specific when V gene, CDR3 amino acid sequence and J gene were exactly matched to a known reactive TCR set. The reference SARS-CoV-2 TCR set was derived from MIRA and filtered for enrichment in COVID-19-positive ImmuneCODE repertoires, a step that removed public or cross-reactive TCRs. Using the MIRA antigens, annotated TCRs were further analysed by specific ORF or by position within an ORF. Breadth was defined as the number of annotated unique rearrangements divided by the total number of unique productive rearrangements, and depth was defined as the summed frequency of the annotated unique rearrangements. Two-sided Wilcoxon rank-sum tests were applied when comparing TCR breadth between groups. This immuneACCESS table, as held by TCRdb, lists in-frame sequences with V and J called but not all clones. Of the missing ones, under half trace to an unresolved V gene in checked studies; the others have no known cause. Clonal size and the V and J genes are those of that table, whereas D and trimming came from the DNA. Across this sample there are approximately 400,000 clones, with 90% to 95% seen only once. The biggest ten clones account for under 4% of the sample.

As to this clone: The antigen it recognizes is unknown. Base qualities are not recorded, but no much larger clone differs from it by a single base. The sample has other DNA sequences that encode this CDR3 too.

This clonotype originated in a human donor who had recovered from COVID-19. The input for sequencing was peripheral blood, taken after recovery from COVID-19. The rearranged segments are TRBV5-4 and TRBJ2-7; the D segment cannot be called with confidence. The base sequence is TGTGCCAGCAGCTTGTATGGCTACGAGCAGTACTTC. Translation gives CASSLYGYEQYF.